This TCR beta chain was documented in a study of blood T cell repertoires in COVID-19. Study overall: Samples representing acute and convalescent COVID-19 were sourced from the United States, Italy and Spain. The cDNA or gDNA used as material had been derived from T cells, B-cell-depleted T cells, or PBMCs.

This CDR3 spans 15 amino acids. V gave up 0 bases and J gave up 4 bases, with 10 bases separating them. CDR1 WSHSY and CDR2 SAAADI come from the germline V gene. As processed by the authors: Reference gene primer amplification yielded estimated nucleated cell counts. The data were produced by immunoSEQ multiplex PCR, yet TCRdb's version contains in-frame clones alone and is incomplete. V, J and clone size are taken as reported in that table, and D and trimming were inferred from the DNA itself. Found here are roughly 280,000 clones, roughly nine tenths of them singletons; the top ten hold 2% to 2.5%. This clone was seen a handful of times.

The specimen sequenced was peripheral blood. The clonotype originates from a man aged 50-59 years with acute or convalescent COVID-19. The genes are TRBV10-2 and TRBJ1-5; D not certain. CDR3 DNA: TGCGCCAGCAGTGAGTCGATCGCGGGGAATCAGCCCCAGCATTTT. As protein: CASSESIAGNQPQHF.